The next 11 T cell receptor beta chains were all read from a single sample in a study of cytomegalovirus exposure and HLA in healthy donors. 60 Vbeta and 13 Jbeta primers were used in PCR. The repertoire was sequenced with immunoSEQ multiplex PCR; TCRdb's copy has only in-frame clones and lacks some. The sample yields approximately 150,000 clones, 75% seen once. Sequencing input: PBMCs. Source of these receptors: a man younger than 35 in good health and CMV-seropositive.

The rearrangement uses TRBV27 and TRBJ2-3, with TRBD1 identical over 11 bases. V dropped 6 bases and J dropped 0; count of bases not matched to a gene: 8. The CDR3 loop spans 17 amino acids. Germline V gene sequence: CDR1 MNHEY, CDR2 SMNVEV (reference sequence). The CDR3 region is CASRRTGGFTSTDTQYF. The CDR3 nucleotides read TGTGCCAGCAGACGGACAGGGGGCTTTACTAGCACAGATACGCAGTATTTT.

The chain links TRBV7-9 to TRBJ2-2; 8 bases are shared with TRBD2. CDR1 and CDR2 from the germline V gene are SEHNR and FQNEAQ (reference sequence). The CDR3 spans 15 residues. V was clipped by 5 bases and J by 3 bases; unmatched bases: 5. The CDR3 DNA follows: TGTGCCAGCAGCCGTAAGCGGGAGTACACCGGGGAGCTGTTTTTT. This sequence encodes CASSRKREYTGELFF.

This chain connects TRBV7-9 to TRBJ2-7; TRBD1 aligns across 9 bases. The CDR3 covers 16 residues. V shed 5 bases and J 5 bases; nucleotides not matched to a gene: 13. Looked up from germline, CDR1 is SEHNR and CDR2 is FQNEAQ (reference sequence). CDR3 nucleotides: TGTGCCAGCAGCGAGGGGGACAGGGTGTTTCGGAACGAGCAGTACTTC. Translated: CASSEGDRVFRNEQYF.

The CDR3 region is CASSERWQGGAKLFF. The DNA of the CDR3 is TGTGCCAGCAGTGAAAGGTGGCAGGGAGGGGCAAAACTGTTTTTT. This chain links TRBV2 with TRBJ1-4; D may be TRBD1 (5 bases). Germline V CDR1 and CDR2: SNHLY, FYNNEI. The ends were cut back, 2 bases at V and 10 bases at J, with 17 bases in the middle. This CDR3 contains 15 residues.

This chain links TRBV6-5 with TRBJ2-1; D may be TRBD2 (7 bases). V dropped 2 bases and J dropped 8 bases, with 13 bases sitting between them. The CDR3 spans 14 residues. Germline values: CDR1 MNHEY, CDR2 SVGAGI. The CDR3 here is CASSYAAGGHEQFF. For the CDR3, the DNA is TGTGCCAGCAGTTACGCCGCCGGGGGGCATGAGCAGTTCTTC.

The gene calls are TRBV11-2 and TRBJ2-3, with D perhaps TRBD1 (7 bases). From germline, CDR1 is SGHAT and CDR2 FQNNGV. The length of the CDR3 is 15 residues. V lost 6 bases to trimming and J lost 3 bases, with 16 bases between them. CDR3 protein: CASRRLTGRTDTQYF. The CDR3 DNA follows: TGTGCCAGCAGAAGACTGACAGGGAGGACAGATACGCAGTATTTT.

Here the CDR3 reads CASDAGVGNQPQHF. As DNA, the CDR3 is TGTGCCAGCGACGCAGGCGTTGGCAATCAGCCCCAGCATTTT. J is TRBJ1-5 and V is TRBV6-1; D is unclear. V shed 8 bases and J shed 2 bases, with 13 bases lying between them. Germline-derived CDR1 and CDR2 are MNHNS and SASEGT. The CDR3 covers 14 residues.

The chain is built from TRBV27 and TRBJ1-2; 8 bases line up with TRBD1. The CDR3 runs 12 residues. The junction had 2 bases not matched to a gene; V was cut back by 4 bases and J by 7 bases. Germline assignment: CDR1 MNHEY and CDR2 SMNVEV (reference sequence). The CDR3 spells CASSSTGAGYTF. Here the CDR3 DNA reads TGTGCCAGCAGTTCGACAGGGGCTGGCTACACCTTC.

This chain connects TRBV5-1 to TRBJ1-3; tentative D call: TRBD1 (6 bases). Trimming left V 4 bases short and J 2 bases short, with 10 bases between. Germline V lookup: CDR1 SGHRS, CDR2 YFSETQ. CDR3 size: 14 residues. The CDR3 DNA reads TGCGCCAGCAGCCGAGAGGGGGCTGGAAACACCATATATTTT. It specifies CASSREGAGNTIYF.

The chain is built from TRBV6-4 and TRBJ2-2, with D perhaps TRBD1 (6 bases). The germline V and J ends were trimmed by 4 bases and 7 bases, with 13 bases remaining between them. The CDR3 length is 14 residues. Germline assignment: CDR1 MRHNA and CDR2 SNTAGT. CDR3 DNA sequence: TGTGCCAGCAGTGCCGAAACAGGGATCGGGGAGCTGTTTTTT. Amino acid sequence: CASSAETGIGELFF.

This chain connects TRBV28 to TRBJ2-7; D perhaps matches TRBD1 (5 bases). CDR3 size: 14 residues. V was cut by 4 bases and J by 6 bases, with 16 bases left in between. The germline V gene encodes CDR1 MDHEN and CDR2 SYDVKM. DNA of the CDR3: TGTGCCAGCAGTTCGGACACCGTGTCGATCGAGCAGTACTTC. It translates to CASSSDTVSIEQYF.